The clone carrying this T cell receptor (beta chain) was seen a handful of times. These data originate in a study of cytomegalovirus exposure and HLA in healthy donors. This CDR3 has 16 amino acids. Vbeta (60) and Jbeta (13) primers were used in the PCR. Profiling relied on immunoSEQ multiplex PCR, and the TCRdb table lists in-frame clones only, not all of them. The data contain about 180,000 clones, around 80% of them singletons. The chain recombines TRBV21-1 with TRBJ2-3; the table's D call of TRBD2 was not tested on the DNA. TRBV21-1 is given as a pseudogene. The TCR originated in a man aged 35-49 years in good health and CMV-seronegative. Sequenced: PBMCs. Here the CDR3 DNA reads TGTGCCAGCAGCAGATCTAGCGGAGCGTTCCCAGATACGCAGTATTTT. Protein: CASSRSSGAFPDTQYF.